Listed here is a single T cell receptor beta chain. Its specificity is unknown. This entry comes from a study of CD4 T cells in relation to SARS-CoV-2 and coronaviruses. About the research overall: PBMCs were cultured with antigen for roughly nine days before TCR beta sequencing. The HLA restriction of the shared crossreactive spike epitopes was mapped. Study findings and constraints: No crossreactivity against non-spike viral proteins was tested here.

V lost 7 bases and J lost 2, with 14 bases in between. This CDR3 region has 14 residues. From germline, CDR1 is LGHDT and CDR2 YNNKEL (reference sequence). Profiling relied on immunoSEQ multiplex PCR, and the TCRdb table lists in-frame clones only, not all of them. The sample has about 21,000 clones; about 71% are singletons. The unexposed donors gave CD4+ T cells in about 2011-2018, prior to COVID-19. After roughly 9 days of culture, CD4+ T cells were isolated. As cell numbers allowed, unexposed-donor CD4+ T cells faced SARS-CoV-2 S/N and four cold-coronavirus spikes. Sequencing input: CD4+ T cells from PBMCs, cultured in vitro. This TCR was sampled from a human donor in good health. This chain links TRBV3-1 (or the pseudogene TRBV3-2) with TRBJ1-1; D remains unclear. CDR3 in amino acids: CASKSGQTNTEAFF. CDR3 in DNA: TGTGCCAGCAAATCTGGTCAGACCAACACTGAAGCTTTCTTT.